Here is one TCR beta chain with its context. Its cognate antigen is unknown. CD4+ T cells that had been cultured provided DNA sequenced with the Oncomine TCR Beta short-read assay. From the PCR reads, TCRdb called clonotypes with MiXCR, one entry per CDR3 protein. The data contain approximately 18,000 distinct CDR3 sequences, over 35% of them seen just once; the ten biggest clones take up roughly a sixth. Specified time point: late sampling 161 to 241 days after vaccination in a few convalescent patients. This sample's treatment: approximately nine-day PBMC culture with coronavirus spike peptide pools or control peptides (ViraFEST assay). Germline values: CDR1 DFQATT, CDR2 SNEGSKA (reference sequence). The V and J ends lost 0 bases and 5 bases respectively, with 13 bases between them. The CDR3 contains 14 residues. These data belong to a study of vaccination and CD4 T cells after COVID-19. The study's findings and limits: The authors studied relatively few convalescent patients and analyzed no early post-infection timepoints.

The source material was CD4+ T cells from blood, cultured in vitro, sampled about 7 months after SARS-CoV-2 vaccination. The sequence was collected from a human donor who had recovered from COVID-19. The chain combines TRBV20-1 with TRBJ2-5; TRBD1 might be the D (5 bases). The CDR3 sequence is CSARDTRGTETQYF. CDR3 bases: TGCAGTGCTAGAGATACAAGGGGTACGGAGACCCAGTACTTC.